Each of the 29 T cell receptor beta chains below was sequenced from the same sample in a study of persistence of HIV-infected CD4 T cells. No cognate antigen is known for these TCRs. The libraries were made with immunoSEQ version 4 in survey mode. Sequencing used immunoSEQ multiplex PCR; TCRdb keeps in-frame clones, though not all of them. The sample carries 46,000 or so clones, 75% to 85% recorded once. Lysates of CMV-infected fibroblasts at 9.5 to 10 ug/mL stimulated these cells. Memory cells lacking CD40L and CD69 with high CD45RO were sorted. Sequences were derived from CD4+ T cells sorted from PBMCs after roughly 18-hour stimulation, sampled from a patient who received antiretroviral therapy. The receptors originated from an adult man with HIV who was CMV-seropositive.

The chain has TRBV6-5 and TRBJ1-1; D remains unclear. Germline V gene data show CDR1 as MNHEY and CDR2 as SVGAGI. The CDR3 length is 15 residues. V lost 5 bases, J lost 3 bases, and 16 bases lay in between. The CDR3 reads CASSRVRVRDTEAFF. The CDR3 nucleotides are TGTGCCAGCAGTCGAGTCCGCGTGCGGGACACTGAAGCTTTCTTT.

J is TRBJ2-3 and V is TRBV7-6, with TRBD1 matching 9 bases. CDR1 is SGHVS and CDR2 is FNYEAQ in the germline V gene. The CDR3 contains 15 residues. V gave up 0 bases and J gave up 6 bases; unmatched junction bases: 4. The DNA for the CDR3 is TGTGCCAGCAGCTTAGCTGGGACAGGGTCGGATACGCAGTATTTT. Encoded protein: CASSLAGTGSDTQYF.

On this clone: The junction departs from germline at one end; a sequencing error may be responsible. The chain uses TRBV18 and TRBJ1-1; D is undetermined. The CDR3 is made up of 15 amino acids. Germline V gives CDR1 KGHSH, CDR2 LQKENI. The CDR3 region has the DNA TGTGCTAGCTCACCAGACCGGCGGATGAACACTGAAGCTTTCTTT. This gives the protein CASSPDRRMNTEAFF.

V usage is TRBV5-1 and J usage is TRBJ1-2; D gene ambiguous. The CDR3 length is 13 residues. V lost 4 bases and J lost 3, with 10 bases in between. Per germline, CDR1 SGHRS and CDR2 YFSETQ. CDR3 region: CASSADGDYGYTF. CDR3 DNA: TGCGCCAGCAGCGCGGACGGTGACTATGGCTACACCTTC.

The J gene is TRBJ2-5, the V gene TRBV4-2, with 7 bases lining up with TRBD1. The V segment lost 2 bases and the J segment 5 bases; nucleotides outside the gene matches: 11. Per the germline V gene, CDR1 is LGHNA and CDR2 is YNFKEQ. The CDR3 contains 16 residues. In DNA form, the CDR3 reads TGTGCCAGCAGCCAACTAGGACAGGCAGGCGTGGAGACCCAGTACTTC. It is translated as CASSQLGQAGVETQYF.

This clone was recorded a few times. The rearrangement joins TRBV7-3 to TRBJ2-6; TRBD1 matches at 9 bases. V lost 6 bases, J lost 0 bases, and 6 bases stayed unmatched. This CDR3 region has 17 residues. Germline V gene lookup returns CDR1 SGHTA and CDR2 FQGTGA. The CDR3 DNA reads as TGTGCCAGCAGTGACAGGGGGTTCTCCTCTGGGGCCAACGTCCTGACTTTC. Translation: CASSDRGFSSGANVLTF.

The chain uses TRBV18 and TRBJ1-1; possible D gene TRBD1, 6 bases. Germline V lookup: CDR1 KGHSH, CDR2 LQKENI. V lost 2 bases to trimming and J lost 1 base, with 23 bases between them. The CDR3 contains 19 residues. CDR3 residues: CASSPTLGATQGSNTEAFF. The CDR3, as DNA: TGTGCCAGCTCACCAACTTTGGGGGCAACGCAAGGATCGAACACTGAAGCTTTCTTT.

Here the CDR3 reads CASSFRQGREKLFF. For the CDR3, the DNA is TGTGCCAGCAGCTTTCGGCAGGGTAGAGAAAAACTGTTTTTT. The V gene is TRBV7-9, the J gene TRBJ1-4, with D possibly matching TRBD1 (5 bases). This CDR3 is 14 amino acids long. Per the germline V gene, CDR1 is SEHNR and CDR2 is FQNEAQ (reference sequence). V was shortened by 3 bases and J by 8 bases, with 13 bases between the two germline ends. The full variable domain, with the rest looked up from reference TRBV7-9 and TRBJ1-4, is DTGVSQNPRHKITKRGQNVTFRCDPISEHNRLYWYRQTLGQGPEFLTYFQNEAQLEKSRLLSDRFSAERPKGSFSTLEIQRTEQGDSAMYLCASSFRQGREKLFFGSGTQLSVL.

The CDR3 here is CASSDSMVPQPQHF. CDR3 nucleotides: TGTGCCAGCAGTGATTCGATGGTTCCTCAGCCCCAGCATTTT. V usage is TRBV2 and J usage is TRBJ1-5; D uncertain. This CDR3 comprises 14 residues. Germline lookup yields CDR1 SNHLY and CDR2 FYNNEI. Trimming took 3 bases from V and 6 from J, leaving 12 bases between them.

This CDR3 reads CASSKYAGRTSNTGELFF. The CDR3 DNA reads TGTGCCAGTAGTAAATATGCGGGACGGACCTCGAACACCGGGGAGCTGTTTTTT. This rearrangement joins TRBV19 to TRBJ2-2; possible D gene TRBD2, 6 bases. Germline V CDR1 and CDR2: LNHDA, SQIVND (reference sequence). Trimming stripped 4 bases from V and 0 bases from J, with 18 bases between. The CDR3 contains 18 residues.

The chain couples TRBV5-1 to TRBJ2-7; D tentatively fits TRBD1 or TRBD2 (5 bases each). V dropped 1 base and J dropped 5 bases, with 13 bases sitting between them. There are 14 residues in the CDR3. Per the germline V gene, CDR1 is SGHRS and CDR2 is YFSETQ. The CDR3 nucleotides read TGCGCCAGCAGCTTGTCTCGGGGCAACAACGAGCAGTACTTC. Translation: CASSLSRGNNEQYF.

The rearrangement links TRBV6-1 to TRBJ1-3; no definite D call. This CDR3 is built from 17 residues. V was clipped by 3 bases and J by 0 bases, with 15 bases between them. Germline V gives CDR1 MNHNS, CDR2 SASEGT. CDR3 sequence reads: CASSDIFQSFSGNTIYF. The CDR3, as DNA: TGTGCCAGCAGTGATATTTTTCAGAGCTTCTCTGGAAACACCATATATTTT.

This chain joins TRBV15 and TRBJ2-2, with D tentatively TRBD1 (6 bases). This CDR3 spans 16 amino acids. Germline CDR1 LNHNV, CDR2 YYDKDF (reference sequence). V dropped 0 bases and J dropped 5 bases, with 13 bases sitting between them. The CDR3, as DNA: TGTGCCACCAGCAGAGAGGGGGCCCAACCGACCGGGGAGCTGTTTTTT. Protein sequence: CATSREGAQPTGELFF.

CDR3 sequence: CASSADSSGEAFF. Written as DNA, the CDR3 is TGCGCCAGCAGCGCCGACAGCTCTGGTGAAGCTTTCTTT. The chain combines TRBV5-1 with TRBJ1-1; possibly TRBD1 for D (5 bases). The germline V and J ends were trimmed by 4 bases and 7 bases, with 14 bases remaining between them. The CDR3 contains 13 residues. Germline assignment: CDR1 SGHRS and CDR2 YFSETQ.

The chain links TRBV6-1 to TRBJ1-2; D is perhaps TRBD1 (6 bases). The CDR3 totals 15 residues. Looked up from germline, CDR1 is MNHNS and CDR2 is SASEGT. V shed 3 bases and J shed 6 bases, with 17 bases lying between them. The CDR3 protein is CASSEARGGHNGYTF. The CDR3 coding sequence is TGTGCCAGCAGTGAGGCCCGGGGGGGCCACAATGGCTACACCTTC.

The rearrangement joins TRBV4-1 to TRBJ1-4; 7 bases map to TRBD1. Germline V gene lookup returns CDR1 MGHRA and CDR2 YSYEKL. J gave up 6 bases and V 6 bases, and 19 bases lay outside the gene matches. CDR3 length: 18 residues. The CDR3 sequence is CASRPDRGGDQSHEKLFF. CDR3 in DNA: TGCGCCAGCAGGCCCGATAGAGGGGGCGACCAATCTCATGAAAAACTGTTTTTT.

This clone was detected a few times. The gene calls are TRBV15 and TRBJ1-3; D perhaps matches TRBD1 (6 bases). Germline V CDR1 and CDR2: LNHNV, YYDKDF (reference sequence). Trimming took 3 bases from V and 4 from J, leaving 16 bases between them. This CDR3 region has 16 residues. The CDR3 coding sequence is TGTGCCACCAGCAGGGCAGGGGACGTTTTGGGAAACACCATATATTTT. This translates into CATSRAGDVLGNTIYF.

The CDR3, as DNA: TGCAGTGCTAGTAGGGTTCAGGGGAACACTGAAGCTTTCTTT. Amino acid sequence: CSASRVQGNTEAFF. The J gene is TRBJ1-1, the V gene TRBV20-1, with D possibly being TRBD1 (5 bases). This CDR3 comprises 14 residues. V gave up 3 bases and J gave up 1 base, with 12 bases separating them. CDR1 and CDR2 (germline): DFQATT, SNEGSKA (reference sequence).

The gene calls are TRBV5-1 and TRBJ1-5, with D unresolved. From germline, CDR1 is SGHRS and CDR2 YFSETQ. V lost 0 bases and J lost 0, with 16 bases in between. There are 18 residues in the CDR3. The CDR3 region is CASSLEGPSHGSNQPQHF. The CDR3, as DNA: TGCGCCAGCAGCTTGGAAGGGCCATCTCACGGTAGCAATCAGCCCCAGCATTTT.

V gene TRBV7-6 combines with J gene TRBJ1-5, with D perhaps matching TRBD1 (6 bases). With 3 bases removed from V and 1 base from J, the gap between germline ends came to 13 bases. Germline V gene lookup returns CDR1 SGHVS and CDR2 FNYEAQ. The length of the CDR3 is 16 residues. Here the CDR3 DNA reads TGTGCCAGCAGCTTGGGGGCCGCAGGCAGCAATCAGCCCCAGCATTTT. Protein product: CASSLGAAGSNQPQHF.

J is TRBJ2-2 and V is TRBV11-3, with TRBD1 as a possible D gene (6 bases). This CDR3 region has 16 residues. V dropped 1 base and J dropped 4 bases, with 13 bases sitting between them. CDR1 is SGHNT and CDR2 is YENEEA in the germline V gene. The CDR3 bases are TGTGCCAGCAGCTTAGGGGGGCCCCATATCACCGGGGAGCTGTTTTTT. Protein sequence: CASSLGGPHITGELFF.

The chain uses TRBV15 and TRBJ1-4; D is uncertain. This CDR3 region has 16 residues. Germline V gene data show CDR1 as LNHNV and CDR2 as YYDKDF (reference sequence). V lost 1 base to trimming and J lost 7 bases, with 16 bases between them. The CDR3 DNA reads TGTGCCACCAGCAGAGGCCAGCCCCTCGGAGGTGAAAAACTGTTTTTT. Translating gives CATSRGQPLGGEKLFF.

The chain is built from TRBV11-3 and TRBJ2-2; 8 bases match TRBD1. The CDR3 has 15 residues. The germline CDR1 and CDR2 sequences are SGHNT and YENEEA. Losses at the gene ends were 5 bases for V and 4 bases for J; bases not matched to a gene: 6. The CDR3 sequence is CASSMGDRRTGELFF. The CDR3, as DNA: TGTGCCAGCAGCATGGGGGACAGGCGCACCGGGGAGCTGTTTTTT.

The chain has TRBV4-1 and TRBJ1-1; D might be TRBD1 (6 bases). V lost 3 bases and J lost 3, with 14 bases in between. Per the germline V gene, CDR1 is MGHRA and CDR2 is YSYEKL. The CDR3 runs 15 residues. The CDR3 bases are TGCGCCAGCAGCCAGAGCTCCGGACAGTACACTGAAGCTTTCTTT. This translates into CASSQSSGQYTEAFF.

The rearrangement uses TRBV27 and TRBJ2-5; no clear D. Germline loops: CDR1 MNHEY, CDR2 SMNVEV (reference sequence). Trimming pared 6 bases from V and 2 bases from J, leaving 13 bases between. The CDR3 extends over 14 amino acids. CDR3: CASSPLGWQETQYF. The CDR3, as DNA: TGTGCCAGCAGCCCACTTGGGTGGCAAGAGACCCAGTACTTC.

The chain has TRBV20-1 and TRBJ2-5, with no clear D. The germline V gene has CDR1 DFQATT and CDR2 SNEGSKA (reference sequence). There are 11 residues in the CDR3. V dropped 0 bases and J dropped 5 bases, with 4 bases sitting between them. The CDR3 protein is CSAREAETQYF. The CDR3 DNA sequence: TGCAGTGCTAGAGAAGCGGAGACCCAGTACTTC.

This clone appeared once. This chain connects TRBV30 to TRBJ1-5; D remains unclear. The CDR3 spans 14 residues. Germline values: CDR1 GTSNPN, CDR2 SVGIG (reference sequence). Trimming removed 0 bases at V and 3 bases at J, with 9 bases between. Here the CDR3 reads CAWSVQGYNQPQHF. The CDR3 nucleotides are TGTGCCTGGAGTGTACAAGGGTACAATCAGCCCCAGCATTTT.

V gene TRBV7-2 combines with J gene TRBJ1-2; D gene ambiguous. V was clipped by 1 base and J by 4 bases, with 10 bases between them. The CDR3 runs 14 residues. Germline CDR1 is SGHTA and CDR2 is FQGNSA. Written as DNA, the CDR3 is TGTGCCAGCAGCTTAGTTCCAGGATTCTATGGCTACACCTTC. The encoded protein is CASSLVPGFYGYTF.

The chain has TRBV7-2 and TRBJ2-1, with 13 bases that match TRBD2. Germline CDR1 and CDR2: SGHTA and FQGNSA. Unmatched junction bases numbered 9, after V lost 5 bases and J lost 8 bases. CDR3 size: 16 residues. CDR3: CASSATLAGGPYEQFF. CDR3 nucleotide sequence: TGTGCCAGCAGCGCCACACTAGCGGGAGGGCCCTATGAGCAGTTCTTC.